One sample yielded the 21 T cell receptor beta chains listed below, sequenced in a study of blood T cell repertoires in COVID-19. This table comes from immunoSEQ multiplex PCR, and its TCRdb copy is limited to in-frame clones, with some not included. The table shows 100,000 or so clones, with roughly 80% occurring only once. The material sequenced was peripheral blood. The receptors here all came from a woman between 70 and 85 years old with acute or convalescent COVID-19.

The chain is built from TRBV30 and TRBJ1-2, with D unclear. The germline V gene has CDR1 GTSNPN and CDR2 SVGIG (reference sequence). This CDR3 is built from 13 residues. V was cut by 3 bases and J by 7 bases, with 15 bases left in between. DNA for the CDR3: TGTGCCTGGAGCTCCGGTGGAGGCGGTGGCTACACCTTC. Its translation: CAWSSGGGGGYTF.

V gene TRBV5-6 combines with J gene TRBJ2-5; no clear D gene. Looked up from germline, CDR1 is SGHDT and CDR2 is YYEEEE. This CDR3 is 12 amino acids long. Trimming took off 3 bases at V and 1 base at J, with 4 bases between the two ends. The CDR3 DNA is TGTGCCAGCAGCTACAGCCAAGAGACCCAGTACTTC. Protein product: CASSYSQETQYF.

The chain joins TRBV7-9 to TRBJ1-6; 7 nucleotides agree with TRBD1. V lost 7 bases and J lost 3; bases outside the gene matches: 3. The V gene's germline CDR1 is SEHNR and CDR2 FQNEAQ (reference sequence). The CDR3 sequence is 14 residues long. The CDR3 DNA reads as TGTGCCAGCAACAGGGACAGCTATAATTCACCCCTCCACTTT. Protein sequence: CASNRDSYNSPLHF.

The chain joins TRBV11-2 to TRBJ2-2; 9 nucleotides line up with TRBD2. Germline lookup yields CDR1 SGHAT and CDR2 FQNNGV. V shed 4 bases, J shed 1 base, and the junction held 1 base outside the gene matches. The CDR3 consists of 15 residues. This CDR3 reads CASSSREGNTGELFF. CDR3 nucleotide sequence: TGTGCCAGCAGCTCGCGGGAGGGGAACACCGGGGAGCTGTTTTTT. The full variable domain, completed using reference TRBV11-2 and TRBJ2-2, is EAGVAQSPRYKIIEKRQSVAFWCNPISGHATLYWYQQILGQGPKLLIQFQNNGVVDDSQLPKDRFSAERLKGVDSTLKIQPAKLEDSAVYLCASSSREGNTGELFFGEGSRLTVL.

The V call is TRBV7-9, the J call TRBJ1-1; D might be TRBD1 (5 bases). The V end lost 3 bases, the J end lost 7 bases, and 9 bases lay between the germline ends. CDR1 and CDR2 (germline): SEHNR, FQNEAQ (reference sequence). The CDR3 contains 12 residues. The CDR3 bases are TGTGCCAGCAGCTTGGGGCCGTTTGAAGCTTTCTTT. Translation: CASSLGPFEAFF.

V usage is TRBV4-3 and J usage is TRBJ1-2; D gene uncertain. CDR3 size: 13 residues. CDR1 is LGHNA, CDR2 YSLEER, per germline. Trimming removed 0 bases from V and 3 bases from J, with 5 bases in between. The CDR3 loop reads CASSQDHYYGYTF. The CDR3 coding sequence is TGCGCCAGCAGCCAAGATCATTACTATGGCTACACCTTC.

The J gene is TRBJ2-3, the V gene TRBV3-1 (or the pseudogene TRBV3-2), with TRBD2 matching over 10 bases. The CDR3 covers 15 residues. V lost 3 bases and J lost 3; bases outside the gene matches: 3. Per germline, CDR1 LGHDT and CDR2 YNNKEL (reference sequence). CDR3 amino acids: CASSQSSGSTDTQYF. Written as DNA, the CDR3 is TGTGCCAGCAGCCAGTCTAGCGGGAGTACAGATACGCAGTATTTT.

The chain uses TRBV6-5 and TRBJ1-1, with 9 bases that match TRBD1. Germline V gene data show CDR1 as MNHEY and CDR2 as SVGAGI. This CDR3 region has 13 residues. V gave up 8 bases and J gave up 5 bases; unmatched junction bases: 6. CDR3 coding DNA: TGTGCCAGCCGAGGGACAGGGAAGACTGAAGCTTTCTTT. Translation gives CASRGTGKTEAFF.

The chain is built from TRBV4-3 and TRBJ1-1; D is uncertain. V lost 0 bases and J 3 bases, leaving 8 bases between the germline ends. The germline V gene has CDR1 LGHNA and CDR2 YSLEER. The CDR3 sequence is 14 residues long. Here the CDR3 reads CASSQDQEDTEAFF. As DNA, the CDR3 is TGCGCCAGCAGCCAAGATCAAGAGGACACTGAAGCTTTCTTT.

V and J are TRBV27 and TRBJ1-5, with TRBD1 identical over 10 bases. The CDR3 is 16 residues long. Germline assignment: CDR1 MNHEY and CDR2 SMNVEV (reference sequence). With 6 bases clipped from V and 4 bases from J, the junction kept 9 bases outside the gene matches. The CDR3 sequence: CASSLSGTGVNQPQHF. DNA for the CDR3: TGTGCCAGCAGCCTCTCCGGGACAGGGGTTAATCAGCCCCAGCATTTT.

By share, this clone ranks as large. The CDR3 loop reads CASSMGTTGQTETEAFF. The CDR3 nucleotides are TGTGCCAGTAGTATGGGAACTACAGGCCAAACGGAGACTGAAGCTTTCTTT. The V gene is TRBV19, the J gene TRBJ1-1, with D possibly being TRBD1 (5 bases). Trimming removed 3 bases at V and 5 bases at J, with 22 bases between. This CDR3 region has 17 residues. Per the germline V gene, CDR1 is LNHDA and CDR2 is SQIVND (reference sequence).

This sequence joins TRBV27 and TRBJ1-1; D gene ambiguous. V was shortened by 7 bases and J by 4 bases, with 7 bases between the two germline ends. CDR1 is MNHEY and CDR2 is SMNVEV in the germline V gene (reference sequence). CDR3 length: 11 residues. CDR3 in amino acids: CASNRGTEAFF. The CDR3 bases are TGTGCCAGCAACCGGGGCACTGAAGCTTTCTTT.

The V and J genes are TRBV6-5 and TRBJ1-4; D not certain. The CDR3 has 14 residues. Per the germline V gene, CDR1 is MNHEY and CDR2 is SVGAGI. V lost 5 bases and J lost 8, with 15 bases in between. In DNA form, the CDR3 reads TGTGCCAGCAGTCAGTCCACAACGCAAGAAAAACTGTTTTTT. Translating it yields CASSQSTTQEKLFF.

The chain combines TRBV4-1 with TRBJ1-1; a possible D gene is TRBD1 (5 bases). This CDR3 is built from 13 residues. V was clipped by 6 bases and J by 3 bases, with 11 bases between them. Germline CDR1 reads MGHRA; CDR2 reads YSYEKL. This CDR3 reads CASRGSGDTEAFF. CDR3 DNA: TGCGCCAGCAGGGGGTCGGGGGACACTGAAGCTTTCTTT.

This chain links TRBV28 with TRBJ2-7, with 8 bases identical to TRBD2. Germline CDR1 is MDHEN and CDR2 is SYDVKM. The trim removed 7 bases at V and 7 bases at J, leaving 9 bases unmatched. The CDR3 has 13 amino acids. The CDR3 DNA reads TGTGCCAGCACCGCACCAGCGGGAGTAGAGCAGTACTTC. Its translation: CASTAPAGVEQYF.

The CDR3 sequence is CASSLAGTPGNTIYF. As DNA, the CDR3 is TGCGCCAGCAGCTTGGCGGGTACCCCTGGAAACACCATATATTTT. The genes are TRBV5-1 and TRBJ1-3, with D unclear. The CDR3 covers 15 residues. The V end was cut by 0 bases, the J end by 2 bases, with 9 bases between. Germline V gives CDR1 SGHRS, CDR2 YFSETQ. Full variable domain (missing parts from reference TRBV5-1 and TRBJ1-3): KAGVTQTPRYLIKTRGQQVTLSCSPISGHRSVSWYQQTPGQGLQFLFEYFSETQRNKGNFPGRFSGRQFSNSRSEMNVSTLELGDSALYLCASSLAGTPGNTIYFGEGSWLTVV.

CDR3 protein: CASSEVDYSNQPQHF. The CDR3 nucleotides are TGTGCCAGCAGCGAGGTCGACTATAGCAATCAGCCCCAGCATTTT. The chain joins TRBV7-8 to TRBJ1-5; D is uncertain. Germline V CDR1 and CDR2: SGHVS, FQNEAQ. Trimming removed 5 bases from V and 0 bases from J, with 11 bases in between. This CDR3 comprises 15 residues.

V and J are TRBV11-2 and TRBJ1-2; possibly TRBD1 for D (6 bases). This CDR3 is 13 amino acids long. V gave up 1 base and J gave up 8 bases, with 11 bases separating them. Germline values: CDR1 SGHAT, CDR2 FQNNGV. For the CDR3, the DNA is TGTGCCAGCAGCTTAGGTTCAGGGGCGGGCTACACCTTC. Its protein product is CASSLGSGAGYTF.

The chain employs TRBV5-1 and TRBJ1-2; D gene ambiguous. CDR3 length: 14 amino acids. V was cut by 6 bases and J by 6 bases, with 18 bases left in between. Germline CDR1 reads SGHRS; CDR2 reads YFSETQ. The CDR3 coding sequence is TGCGCCAGCAATAAGCGGGTAGTGGGTGATGGCTACACCTTC. Translating gives CASNKRVVGDGYTF.

This chain joins TRBV4-3 and TRBJ2-5, with D possibly being TRBD1 (5 bases). Per germline, CDR1 LGHNA and CDR2 YSLEER. V was cut by 2 bases and J by 3 bases, with 10 bases left in between. This CDR3 has 14 amino acids. The CDR3 DNA follows: TGCGCCAGCAGCCAATATTCCAGGGAAGAGACCCAGTACTTC. It encodes CASSQYSREETQYF.

This sequence joins TRBV5-1 and TRBJ2-3; TRBD2 might be the D (6 bases). The CDR3 length is 15 residues. Trimming removed 2 bases from V and 6 bases from J, with 16 bases in between. Germline CDR1 reads SGHRS; CDR2 reads YFSETQ. The CDR3 here is CASSLTRASGDTQYF. Written as DNA, the CDR3 is TGCGCCAGCAGCTTAACCAGGGCAAGCGGGGATACGCAGTATTTT.